The rows below give T cell receptor beta chains drawn from one sample of a study of OX40 agonist ivuxolimab in advanced cancers. The assay was immunoSEQ multiplex PCR, and TCRdb's table has in-frame clones only and misses some. The repertoire includes tens of thousands of clones, 80% to 90% of them detected once, and 5% to 5.5% sits in the top ten. Sequences were derived from CD4+ or CD8+ T cells sorted from blood, sampled in a trial of the OX40 agonist ivuxolimab. The origin of the receptors is an adult with an advanced solid tumor such as melanoma, head and neck, liver or kidney cancer. CDR3s include the opening cysteine and the closing phenylalanine or tryptophan. A D gene is named only where the DNA matches it firmly. Clone size appears in some rows only: once, few, many, or a class for an expanded clone.

-	TRBV4-2	-	TRBJ1-3	17	CASSQGGFWDSGNTIYF	TGTGCCAGCAGCCAAGGTGGTTTCTGGGACTCTGGAAACACCATATATTTT
-	TRBV10-3	few	TRBJ2-2	13	CAIKAENTGELFF	TGTGCCATCAAGGCGGAGAACACCGGGGAGCTGTTTTTT
TRBD1	TRBV7-9	-	TRBJ2-2	15	CASSRLGQGGGELFF	TGTGCCAGCAGTCGACTTGGACAGGGCGGCGGGGAGCTGTTTTTT
-	TRBV30	few	TRBJ1-5	13	CAWSVEGSQPQHF	TGTGCCTGGAGTGTAGAAGGGAGTCAGCCCCAGCATTTT
TRBD1	TRBV4-1	-	TRBJ2-1	15	CASRPTGSSYNEQFF	TGCGCCAGCAGACCGACAGGGAGCTCCTACAATGAGCAGTTCTTC
TRBD2	TRBV28	-	TRBJ2-1	18	CASTFRLAGRGSYNEQFF	TGTGCCAGCACCTTCAGACTAGCGGGAAGAGGCTCCTACAATGAGCAGTTCTTC
-	TRBV2	-	TRBJ1-5	13	CASNLDSNQPQHF	TGTGCCAGCAACTTAGATAGCAATCAGCCCCAGCATTTT
TRBD1	TRBV6-1	-	TRBJ2-5	13	CASSADRAETQYF	TGTGCCAGCAGCGCGGACAGGGCAGAGACCCAGTACTTC
TRBD2	TRBV10-1	once	TRBJ2-2	16	CASSERVAGGTGELFF	TGCGCCAGCAGTGAACGGGTAGCGGGGGGGACCGGGGAGCTGTTTTTT
TRBD2	TRBV5-4	-	TRBJ2-1	16	CASSTRGEGLVNEQFF	TGTGCCAGCAGCACCAGAGGGGAGGGCCTGGTTAATGAGCAGTTCTTC
TRBD2	TRBV28	-	TRBJ2-5	13	CACQRAGVETQYF	TGTGCTTGCCAACGGGCGGGAGTGGAGACCCAGTACTTC
-	TRBV5-4	-	TRBJ1-5	15	CASSLDGLANQPQHF	TGTGCCAGCAGCTTGGATGGACTTGCCAATCAGCCCCAGCATTTT
-	TRBV4-1	-	TRBJ2-3	14	CASSRGLREDTQYF	TGCGCCAGCAGCCGGGGACTTAGGGAAGATACGCAGTATTTT
-	TRBV6-5	-	TRBJ1-2	12	CASRVSNYGYTF	TGTGCCAGCAGGGTCTCAAACTATGGCTACACCTTC
TRBD2	TRBV28	few	TRBJ2-1	15	CASEVGLAGNNEQFF	TGTGCCAGCGAGGTGGGACTAGCGGGGAATAATGAGCAGTTCTTC
-	TRBV7-8	-	TRBJ2-3	16	CASSQWLGRSTDTQYF	TGTGCCAGCAGCCAGTGGCTGGGGCGGAGCACAGATACGCAGTATTTT
TRBD1	TRBV18	-	TRBJ1-2	15	CASSPRKTGGDGYTF	TGTGCCAGCTCACCCAGGAAGACAGGGGGTGATGGCTACACCTTC
-	TRBV28	-	TRBJ2-6	17	CASRYTPGGTGANVLTF	TGTGCCAGCAGGTATACCCCCGGGGGAACTGGGGCCAACGTCCTGACTTTC
-	TRBV6-5	few	TRBJ1-4	14	CASSRVRTDEKLFF	TGTGCCAGCAGTCGGGTCCGGACCGATGAAAAACTGTTTTTT
-	TRBV18	-	TRBJ1-4	15	CASSPRGATNEKLFF	TGTGCCAGCTCACCACGGGGAGCAACTAATGAAAAACTGTTTTTT
TRBD1	TRBV6-5	-	TRBJ1-1	14	CASRPGTASTEAFF	TGTGCCAGCAGACCCGGGACAGCTTCTACTGAAGCTTTCTTT
TRBD1	TRBV28	once	TRBJ2-7	16	CASSRGQGRLSYEQYF	TGTGCCAGCAGTCGTGGACAGGGCCGCCTCTCCTACGAGCAGTACTTC
-	TRBV7-9	-	TRBJ2-5	14	CASSFSSAGGTQYF	TGTGCCAGCAGCTTTTCTTCCGCTGGGGGAACCCAGTACTTC
-	TRBV19	once	TRBJ2-3	14	CASHTGIGTDTQYF	TGTGCCAGCCACACAGGGATTGGCACAGATACGCAGTATTTT
-	TRBV30	-	TRBJ1-5	14	CAWSVSNGNQPQHF	TGTGCCTGGAGTGTCTCCAATGGGAATCAGCCCCAGCATTTT
TRBD2	TRBV5-1	-	TRBJ2-5	15	CASSTVTSIGETQYF	TGCGCCAGCAGCACAGTGACTAGCATTGGGGAGACCCAGTACTTC
-	TRBV4-3	-	TRBJ1-4	16	CASSQDLRLGNEKLFF	TGCGCCAGCAGCCAAGATCTAAGGCTGGGGAATGAAAAACTGTTTTTT
-	TRBV19	-	TRBJ2-1	14	CASRVDPYGDEQFF	TGTGCCAGTAGAGTCGACCCGTACGGCGATGAGCAGTTCTTC
TRBD1	TRBV11-1	-	TRBJ2-2	14	CASQGQGVPGELFF	TGTGCCAGCCAGGGACAGGGGGTTCCAGGGGAGCTGTTTTTT
-	TRBV10-3	once	TRBJ2-4	12	CATRPGGDIQYF	TGTGCCACGCGGCCAGGGGGGGACATTCAGTACTTC
TRBD1	TRBV6-6	-	TRBJ1-5	15	CASSPRTGFNQPQHF	TGTGCCAGCAGTCCCAGGACAGGCTTCAATCAGCCCCAGCATTTT
-	TRBV19	few	TRBJ2-2	14	CASRPQVNTGELFF	TGTGCCAGTAGACCACAGGTTAACACCGGGGAGCTGTTTTTT
-	TRBV2	once	TRBJ1-2	14	CASSEQDRVVGYTF	TGTGCCAGCAGTGAACAAGATCGAGTAGTTGGCTACACCTTC
-	TRBV7-2	once	TRBJ2-7	13	CASSFWTNYEQYF	TGTGCCAGCAGCTTCTGGACTAACTACGAGCAGTACTTC